This T cell receptor beta chain was retrieved from a study of blood T cell repertoires in COVID-19. CDR1 is GTSNPN and CDR2 is SVGIG in the germline V gene (reference sequence). The CDR3 has 12 amino acids. A note on this clone: An end of the junction does not agree with germline; a read error may underlie this.

Generated by immunoSEQ multiplex PCR, the TCRdb table keeps only in-frame clones and is missing some. The sample has 100,000 to 150,000 clones, around 89% seen once. The genes are TRBV30 and TRBJ1-2; possibly TRBD1 for D (6 bases). The source of this sequence is a man aged 50-59 years with acute or convalescent COVID-19. Sequencing was done on a sample of peripheral blood. This CDR3 reads CAWSSGDYGYTF. The CDR3 nucleotides read TGTGCCTGGTCCTCAGGGGACTACGGCTACACCTTC.